Listed here is a single T cell receptor beta chain. Its antigen is as yet unknown. It was with a sample-barcoded 5' primer and a J-beta primer mix that a second PCR of roughly 7 to 11 cycles was run. TCRdb recomputed calls from the 5' RACE reads with MiXCR, one row per CDR3 protein. The table lists around 2 million distinct CDR3 sequences, 39% of them singletons, with 23% in the top ten. The V segment lost 10 bases and the J segment 14 bases; nucleotides outside the gene matches: 13. This CDR3 region has 13 residues. From germline, CDR1 is MNHEY and CDR2 SVGEGT. This entry is derived from a study of blood T cells in healthy people across ages. General study findings and limits: Estimates based on one million T cells were treated as lower bounds. Whereas aged donors had fewer naive CD4+ cells, long-lived donors had more of them and higher diversity.

Sample donors were healthy Caucasian individuals that came from Russia, aged about 6 to 100. Samples had at least 7 million PBMCs isolated from them. This chain joins TRBV6-2 or TRBV6-3 and TRBJ2-1, with TRBD2 matching over 11 bases. This TCR derives from a human donor in good health. Sequencing was performed on blood. In DNA form, the CDR3 reads TGTGCCACGGGAGGGATAGCGGGGGGGGAGGAGTTCTTC. It specifies CATGGIAGGEEFF.